A selection of T cell receptor beta chains follows, all from one sample in a study of spatial heterogeneity in lung cancer. TCRdb reanalysed the 5' RACE reads using MiXCR and keeps one entry per CDR3 protein. The sample holds about 47,000 distinct CDR3 sequences; roughly 7.4% are singletons and the top ten take around 38%. This material consisted of PBMCs, taken at follow-up. Source of these receptors: a female donor with early-stage non-small cell lung cancer. Each CDR3 is given with its conserved first and last residue. A D gene is named only where the DNA matches it firmly. Size tells how often a clone was seen (once, few, many) or the class of an expanded clone, and some rows leave it out.

TRBJ2-5,TRBV5-1,TRBD2,many,CASSLSSGQETQYF,TGCGCCAGCAGCTTATCTAGCGGGCAAGAGACCCAGTACTTC
TRBJ1-1,TRBV6-1,TRBD1,.,CASSNRGTEAFF,TGTGCCAGCAGCAACAGGGGCACTGAAGCTTTCTTT
TRBJ1-1,TRBV6-1,.,.,CASRGVLRNTEAFF,TGTGCCAGCAGAGGGGTTCTTAGGAACACTGAAGCTTTCTTT
TRBJ2-3,TRBV28,TRBD2,many,CASSSSGGPDTQYF,TGTGCCAGCAGTTCGAGCGGGGGGCCAGATACGCAGTATTTT
TRBJ2-5,TRBV6-6,TRBD2,few,CASRPSGGPQETQYF,TGTGCCAGCCGCCCTAGCGGGGGCCCCCAAGAGACCCAGTACTTC
TRBJ2-2,TRBV7-3,.,few,CASSLTGTPNTGELFF,TGTGCCAGCAGCTTGACCGGTACACCGAACACCGGGGAGCTGTTTTTT
TRBJ2-7,TRBV12-3/TRBV12-4,TRBD1,many,CASSYKGQGQYEQYF,TGTGCCAGCAGTTACAAGGGACAGGGTCAGTACGAGCAGTACTTC
TRBJ2-1,TRBV20-1,TRBD1,many,CSAREIGTGAYNEQFF,TGCAGTGCTAGAGAAATAGGGACAGGGGCCTACAATGAGCAGTTCTTC
TRBJ2-1,TRBV6-6,.,many,CASTGDEQFF,TGTGCCAGCACGGGGGATGAGCAGTTCTTC
TRBJ2-2,TRBV11-2,.,many,CASSFGGQNTGELFF,TGTGCCAGCAGCTTCGGGGGTCAGAACACCGGGGAGCTGTTTTTT
TRBJ2-6,TRBV4-2,.,few,CASSQVLSVRGSGANVLTF,TGTGCCAGCAGCCAAGTTTTGTCAGTGAGGGGCTCTGGGGCCAACGTCCTGACTTTC
TRBJ1-5,TRBV20-1,TRBD1,few,CSAAGGTQPQHF,TGCAGTGCGGCAGGGGGGACTCAGCCCCAGCATTTT
TRBJ1-5,TRBV20-1,TRBD1,.,CSARPGGDRPQHF,TGCAGTGCTAGGCCAGGGGGCGACCGGCCCCAGCATTTT
TRBJ1-1,TRBV12-3/TRBV12-4,.,many,CASSTPLTGRTEAFF,TGTGCCAGCAGTACCCCATTGACGGGGCGGACTGAAGCTTTCTTT
TRBJ1-5,TRBV19,.,.,CASSAYGTDHSNQPQHF,TGTGCCAGTAGTGCCTACGGGACTGACCATAGCAATCAGCCCCAGCATTTT
TRBJ2-3,TRBV5-1,.,many,CASSVSDRTPQYF,TGCGCCAGCAGCGTATCCGACAGGACCCCGCAGTATTTT
TRBJ2-7,TRBV20-1,TRBD1,many,CSARRLGQGTYEQYF,TGCAGTGCTAGACGATTAGGACAGGGAACCTACGAGCAGTACTTC